These 5 T cell receptor beta chains came from one sample sequenced in a study of T cell repertoires in cytomegalovirus infection. TCRdb recomputed calls from the reads with MiXCR, one row per CDR3 protein. The repertoire holds approximately 590,000 distinct CDR3 sequences, with roughly 43% as singletons. Their antigens remain unidentified. The sample here was cultured PBMCs, taken from culture after CMV antigen stimulation. These receptors were taken from a human donor in good health (CMV status not recorded). Some clones in this sample may be carry-over from other donors' samples.

This clonotype was seen more than once but under ten times. J is TRBJ2-7 and V is TRBV7-9; TRBD2 might be the D (6 bases). Germline CDR1 reads SEHNR; CDR2 reads FQNEAQ (reference sequence). The CDR3 consists of 13 residues. V dropped 3 bases and J dropped 0 bases, with 6 bases sitting between them. The CDR3 DNA reads TGTGCCAGCAGCTTGGACTACTCCTACGAGCAGTACTTC. Its protein is CASSLDYSYEQYF. The complete variable domain, with remaining parts taken from reference TRBV7-9 and TRBJ2-7, reads DTGVSQNPRHKITKRGQNVTFRCDPISEHNRLYWYRQTLGQGPEFLTYFQNEAQLEKSRLLSDRFSAERPKGSFSTLEIQRTEQGDSAMYLCASSLDYSYEQYFGPGTRLTVT.

The V call is TRBV7-9, the J call TRBJ1-4; D remains ambiguous. V lost 5 bases and J lost 0, with 7 bases in between. CDR1 SEHNR and CDR2 FQNEAQ come from the germline V gene (reference sequence). The CDR3 is 14 residues long. Written as DNA, the CDR3 is TGTGCCAGCAGCCTTCACGCAACTAATGAAAAACTGTTTTTT. Its protein is CASSLHATNEKLFF.

The chain recombines TRBV6-8 with TRBJ2-7; 7 nucleotides agree with TRBD2. The trim removed 2 bases at V and 5 bases at J, leaving 6 bases unmatched. CDR3 length: 14 residues. Looked up from germline, CDR1 is MNHGY and CDR2 is SAAAGT. CDR3 nucleotide sequence: TGTGCCAGCAGTTACGGGGGGGGGTCCCACGAGCAGTACTTC. Encoded protein: CASSYGGGSHEQYF.

The chain recombines TRBV12-3 or TRBV12-4 with TRBJ2-3; D call uncertain. This CDR3 has 15 amino acids. V lost 1 base, J lost 4 bases, and 12 bases lay in between. CDR3 amino acids: CASSLVSKRPDTQYF. CDR3 DNA sequence: TGTGCCAGCAGTTTAGTCAGCAAACGGCCAGATACGCAGTATTTT.

This clonotype was recorded a few times. The rearrangement joins TRBV7-6 to TRBJ2-5, with D tentatively TRBD1 (6 bases). V was pared by 2 bases and J by 5 bases, with 15 bases between. Germline-derived CDR1 and CDR2 are SGHVS and FNYEAQ. The CDR3 runs to 15 residues. CDR3 in amino acids: CASSLIRGSSETQYF. The CDR3 nucleotides are TGTGCCAGCAGCTTAATAAGGGGGTCGTCGGAGACCCAGTACTTC.